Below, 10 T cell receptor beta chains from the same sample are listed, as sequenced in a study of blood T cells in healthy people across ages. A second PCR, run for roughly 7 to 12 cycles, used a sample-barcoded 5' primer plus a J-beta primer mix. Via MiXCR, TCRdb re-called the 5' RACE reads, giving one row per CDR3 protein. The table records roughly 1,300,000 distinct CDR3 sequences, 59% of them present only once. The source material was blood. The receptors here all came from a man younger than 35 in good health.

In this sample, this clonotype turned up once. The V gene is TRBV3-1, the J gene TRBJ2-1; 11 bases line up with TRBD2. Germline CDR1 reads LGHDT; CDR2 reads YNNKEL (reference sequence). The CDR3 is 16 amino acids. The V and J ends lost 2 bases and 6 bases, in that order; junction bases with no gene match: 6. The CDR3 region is CASSQPGTSGSNEQFF. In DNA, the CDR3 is TGTGCCAGCAGCCAACCCGGGACTAGCGGATCCAATGAGCAGTTCTTC.

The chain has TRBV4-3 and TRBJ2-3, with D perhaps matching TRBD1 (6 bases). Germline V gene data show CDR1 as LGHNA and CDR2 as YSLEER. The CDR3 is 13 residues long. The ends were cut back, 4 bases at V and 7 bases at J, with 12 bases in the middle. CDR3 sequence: CASSPLQGYTQYF. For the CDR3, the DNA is TGCGCCAGCAGCCCTTTACAGGGATATACGCAGTATTTT.

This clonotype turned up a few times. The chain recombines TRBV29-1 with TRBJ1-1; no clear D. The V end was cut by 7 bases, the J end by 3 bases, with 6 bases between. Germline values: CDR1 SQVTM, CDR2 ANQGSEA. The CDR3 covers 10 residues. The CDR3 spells CSGYDTEAFF. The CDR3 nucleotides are TGCAGCGGATACGACACTGAAGCTTTCTTT.

CDR3 nucleotide sequence: TGTGCCAGCAGCCCACAATTAGCAACGACAGCAATGAACACTGAAGCTTTCTTT. Encoded protein: CASSPQLATTAMNTEAFF. The V gene is TRBV7-9, the J gene TRBJ1-1; possibly TRBD1 for D (5 bases). V lost 5 bases, J lost 0 bases, and 22 bases lay in between. The CDR3 loop spans 18 amino acids. Germline CDR1 is SEHNR and CDR2 is FQNEAQ (reference sequence).

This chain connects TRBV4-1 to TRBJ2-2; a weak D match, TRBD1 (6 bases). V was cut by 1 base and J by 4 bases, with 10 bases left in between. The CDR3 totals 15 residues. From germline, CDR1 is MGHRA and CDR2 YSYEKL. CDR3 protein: CASSQADSLTGELFF. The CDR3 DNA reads TGCGCCAGCAGCCAAGCGGACAGCCTCACCGGGGAGCTGTTTTTT.

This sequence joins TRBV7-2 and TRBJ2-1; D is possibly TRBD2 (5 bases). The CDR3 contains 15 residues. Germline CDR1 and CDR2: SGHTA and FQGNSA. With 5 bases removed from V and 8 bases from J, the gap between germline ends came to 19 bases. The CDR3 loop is CASSLLANPGDEQFF. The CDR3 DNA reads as TGTGCCAGCAGCCTGTTAGCAAATCCCGGGGATGAGCAGTTCTTC.

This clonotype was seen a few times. This CDR3 reads CASSTGATDTQYF. CDR3 sequence (DNA): TGTGCCAGCTCTACGGGAGCGACAGATACGCAGTATTTT. V and J are TRBV3-1 and TRBJ2-3; D might be TRBD2 (6 bases). Germline loops: CDR1 LGHDT, CDR2 YNNKEL (reference sequence). The V gene lost 8 bases and the J gene lost 3 bases, with 12 bases spanning the gap. This CDR3 has 13 amino acids.

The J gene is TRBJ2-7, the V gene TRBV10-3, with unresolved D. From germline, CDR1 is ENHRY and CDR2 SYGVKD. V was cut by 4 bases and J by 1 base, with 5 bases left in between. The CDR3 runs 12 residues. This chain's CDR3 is CAISAASYEQYF. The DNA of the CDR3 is TGTGCCATCAGTGCCGCATCCTACGAGCAGTACTTC.

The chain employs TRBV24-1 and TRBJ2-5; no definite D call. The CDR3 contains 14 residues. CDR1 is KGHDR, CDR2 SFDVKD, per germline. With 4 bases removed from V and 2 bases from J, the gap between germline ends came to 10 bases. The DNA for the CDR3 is TGTGCCACCAGTGACCCGATAAATCAAGAGACCCAGTACTTC. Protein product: CATSDPINQETQYF.

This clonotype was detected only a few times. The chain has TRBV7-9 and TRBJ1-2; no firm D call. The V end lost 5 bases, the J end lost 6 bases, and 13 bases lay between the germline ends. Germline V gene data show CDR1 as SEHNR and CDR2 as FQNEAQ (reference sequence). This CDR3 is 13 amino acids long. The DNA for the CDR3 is TGTGCCAGCAGCAGCACGGAAGGTCATGGCTACACCTTC. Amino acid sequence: CASSSTEGHGYTF.